A single sample gave rise to the 24 T cell receptor beta chains below, sequenced in a study of early T cells in non-severe SARS-CoV-2 infection. TCRdb re-called the 5' RACE reads through MiXCR, storing one row per CDR3 protein. Of about 56,000 distinct CDR3 sequences detected, about 10% appear once; the ten largest clones hold around 6.3%. The sequenced sample consisted of whole blood. These receptors were obtained from an adult who was a healthcare worker with PCR-confirmed SARS-CoV-2 infection or an uninfected control (not recorded which).

This clonotype was observed a handful of times. The chain has TRBV28 and TRBJ2-5; 9 bases match TRBD2. CDR1 and CDR2 from the germline V gene are MDHEN and SYDVKM. The CDR3 extends over 15 amino acids. Trimming at V came to 6 bases and at J to 4 bases, leaving 9 bases not matched to a gene. Here the CDR3 reads CASRNSGSVRETQYF. The CDR3, as DNA: TGTGCCAGCAGGAATAGCGGGAGTGTGAGAGAGACCCAGTACTTC.

There are many counts of this clonotype. The chain links TRBV29-1 to TRBJ2-7; 11 nucleotides align to TRBD1. CDR1 is SQVTM, CDR2 ANQGSEA, per germline. This CDR3 contains 14 residues. The V and J ends lost 6 bases and 4 bases, in that order; junction bases with no gene match: 8. CDR3 in amino acids: CSVAPGQGGYEQYF. The CDR3 DNA sequence: TGCAGCGTCGCACCGGGACAGGGGGGTTACGAGCAGTACTTC.

This clonotype was observed a handful of times. The chain links TRBV9 to TRBJ2-1, with 8 bases lining up with TRBD2. The length of the CDR3 is 15 residues. Germline CDR1 is SGDLS and CDR2 is YYNGEE. With V trimmed by 3 bases and J by 3 bases, 5 bases remained unmatched. DNA for the CDR3: TGTGCCAGCAGCGCCCCCGGGACTAGCTACAATGAGCAGTTCTTC. Encoded protein: CASSAPGTSYNEQFF.

This clonotype was recorded a few times. The rearrangement uses TRBV29-1 and TRBJ1-4; D is undetermined. V was trimmed by 3 bases and J by 8 bases, leaving 7 bases between them. Germline loops: CDR1 SQVTM, CDR2 ANQGSEA. The CDR3 has 11 residues. CDR3 bases: TGCAGCGTTGAGAGTGGCGAAAAACTGTTTTTT. It yields the protein CSVESGEKLFF.

As concerns this clonotype: A much larger clonotype is one base distant, so this may be a read error. The chain couples TRBV30 to TRBJ2-3; no firm D call. Germline V gives CDR1 GTSNPN, CDR2 SVGIG (reference sequence). There are 14 residues in the CDR3. Between the trimmed V and J ends, which lost 0 bases and 0 bases, there was a span of 7 bases. Here the CDR3 reads CAWSVTVSTDTQYF. CDR3 nucleotide sequence: TGTGCCTGGAGTGTAACGGTGAGCACAGATACGCAGTATTTT.

This clonotype was detected a few times. V gene TRBV6-6 combines with J gene TRBJ1-2; D gene unclear. CDR1 and CDR2 (germline): MNHNY, SVGAGI (reference sequence). Trimming pared 5 bases from V and 0 bases from J, leaving 7 bases between. The CDR3 is made up of 13 amino acids. CDR3 region: CASSADPNYGYTF. For the CDR3, the DNA is TGTGCCAGCAGTGCTGACCCTAACTATGGCTACACCTTC.

This clonotype was counted many times. The CDR3 loop reads CAWGQGLAYNEQFF. The CDR3 bases are TGTGCCTGGGGACAGGGGCTGGCCTACAATGAGCAGTTCTTC. The chain combines TRBV30 with TRBJ2-1; 9 bases are a match to TRBD1. Germline lookup yields CDR1 GTSNPN and CDR2 SVGIG (reference sequence). V lost 5 bases, J lost 2 bases, and 4 bases stayed unmatched. This CDR3 spans 14 amino acids.

The rearrangement links TRBV6-2 or TRBV6-3 to TRBJ2-7, with TRBD2 identical over 9 bases. The V gene's germline CDR1 is MNHEY and CDR2 SVGEGT. This CDR3 is built from 14 residues. Unmatched junction bases numbered 6, after V lost 7 bases and J lost 2 bases. CDR3 region: CASTFLAGAYEQYF. Written as DNA, the CDR3 is TGTGCCAGCACCTTTTTAGCGGGGGCCTACGAGCAGTACTTC.

This clonotype was seen at least ten times. The chain carries TRBV27 and TRBJ2-5; 8 bases align to TRBD1. Germline-derived CDR1 and CDR2 are MNHEY and SMNVEV (reference sequence). V gave up 0 bases and J gave up 5 bases; unmatched junction bases: 5. CDR3 length: 15 amino acids. CDR3 DNA sequence: TGTGCCAGCAGTTTATCGACAGGGGTTGTGGAGACCCAGTACTTC. The encoded protein is CASSLSTGVVETQYF.

In its sample, this clonotype was seen a few times. Germline is not matched at one junction end, which may reflect a read error. The V call is TRBV3-1, the J call TRBJ2-7; TRBD2 agrees at 7 bases. Germline V CDR1 and CDR2: LGHDT, YNNKEL (reference sequence). This CDR3 is built from 13 residues. DNA for the CDR3: TGTGCCAGCAGCCAATTAAATGGACTAGTCCCTAGCTTC. Translation: CASSQLNGLVPSF.

Many counts were recorded for this clonotype. This CDR3 reads CASSDRGFTDTQYF. CDR3 sequence (DNA): TGTGCCAGCAGTGACAGGGGCTTTACAGATACGCAGTATTTT. This chain connects TRBV6-4 to TRBJ2-3; possible D gene TRBD1, 5 bases. Germline CDR1 is MRHNA and CDR2 is SNTAGT. Deletions cut 2 bases from V and 3 bases from J, with 9 bases between. The CDR3 spans 14 residues.

The sample holds a few counts of this clonotype. V and J are TRBV9 and TRBJ2-1; D is uncertain. CDR1 and CDR2 from the germline V gene are SGDLS and YYNGEE. This CDR3 is built from 11 residues. The V end was cut by 4 bases, the J end by 9 bases, with 8 bases between. The chain's CDR3 is CASSPGAEQFF. DNA for the CDR3: TGTGCCAGCAGCCCCGGTGCTGAGCAGTTCTTC.

This clonotype counts as medium-sized. The chain couples TRBV7-2 to TRBJ2-1; 9 positions agree with TRBD1. Trimming removed 3 bases from V and 3 bases from J; junction bases left unmatched: 3. Looked up from germline, CDR1 is SGHTA and CDR2 is FQGNSA. The CDR3 is made up of 15 amino acids. DNA of the CDR3: TGTGCCAGCAGCTTTGGACAGGGGAACTACAATGAGCAGTTCTTC. This sequence encodes CASSFGQGNYNEQFF.

The CDR3 reads CATSRGGTASSYEQYF. The CDR3 region has the DNA TGTGCCACCAGCAGAGGGGGGACGGCGAGCTCCTACGAGCAGTACTTC. The genes are TRBV15 and TRBJ2-7, with D possibly being TRBD1 or TRBD2 (5 bases each). This CDR3 has 16 residues. Trimming removed 1 base at V and 0 bases at J, with 13 bases between. Germline-derived CDR1 and CDR2 are LNHNV and YYDKDF (reference sequence).

The sample holds many counts of this clonotype. The chain carries TRBV3-1 and TRBJ2-7; no reliable D call. Trimming removed 0 bases at V and 7 bases at J, with 7 bases between. CDR3 length: 12 amino acids. Germline lookup yields CDR1 LGHDT and CDR2 YNNKEL (reference sequence). CDR3 in DNA: TGTGCCAGCAGCCAAGATCAAGGGGAGCAGTACTTC. Its translation is CASSQDQGEQYF.

J is TRBJ1-1 and V is TRBV29-1, with D possibly TRBD1 on 5 matching bases. The V gene lost 7 bases and the J gene lost 0 bases, with 15 bases spanning the gap. Germline V gene sequence: CDR1 SQVTM, CDR2 ANQGSEA. The length of the CDR3 is 14 residues. CDR3 loop: CSARRGFMNTEAFF. In nucleotides, the CDR3 is TGCAGCGCGCGGAGGGGCTTCATGAACACTGAAGCTTTCTTT.

V and J are TRBV2 and TRBJ2-3; a possible D gene is TRBD2 (5 bases). In germline, CDR1 is SNHLY, CDR2 FYNNEI. The length of the CDR3 is 15 residues. With 5 bases removed from V and 1 base from J, the gap between germline ends came to 13 bases. The CDR3 reads CASSFSSGRTDTQYF. CDR3 DNA: TGTGCCAGCAGTTTTTCAAGCGGACGCACAGATACGCAGTATTTT.

This clonotype has a count of ten or more. This sequence joins TRBV4-1 and TRBJ2-1; 8 bases map to TRBD2. Germline lookup yields CDR1 MGHRA and CDR2 YSYEKL. The ends lost 8 bases at V and 2 bases at J; junction bases unmatched: 14. The CDR3 consists of 17 residues. The CDR3 reads CASQDEPGLGPYNEQFF. DNA of the CDR3: TGCGCCAGCCAAGATGAGCCGGGACTAGGGCCCTACAATGAGCAGTTCTTC.

In this sample, this clonotype turned up a few times. V is TRBV18 and J is TRBJ2-2, with 7 bases lining up with TRBD2. This CDR3 contains 15 residues. From germline, CDR1 is KGHSH and CDR2 LQKENI. The V and J ends lost 6 bases and 3 bases, in that order; junction bases with no gene match: 7. The CDR3 nucleotides are TGTGCCAGCTCCCAGGTAGCGGGCGACACCGGGGAGCTGTTTTTT. Translated, it gives CASSQVAGDTGELFF.

This clonotype was found many times. This chain joins TRBV29-1 and TRBJ2-7, with D possibly matching TRBD1 (7 bases). This CDR3 spans 12 amino acids. V was pared by 7 bases and J by 2 bases, with 12 bases between. The germline V gene encodes CDR1 SQVTM and CDR2 ANQGSEA. The CDR3 reads CSGGDRAYEQYF. Written as DNA, the CDR3 is TGCAGCGGGGGGGACAGAGCCTACGAGCAGTACTTC.

The chain recombines TRBV6-2 or TRBV6-3 with TRBJ2-5, with D uncertain. Germline loops: CDR1 MNHEY, CDR2 SVGEGT. The CDR3 is 11 amino acids. V was trimmed by 1 base and J by 13 bases, leaving 10 bases between them. The CDR3, as DNA: TGTGCCAGCAGTTACTACACTACACCGTACTTC. This encodes CASSYYTTPYF.

The rearrangement joins TRBV6-2 or TRBV6-3 to TRBJ2-1; TRBD2 aligns across 13 bases. CDR1 is MNHEY, CDR2 SVGEGT, per germline. The CDR3 totals 19 residues. After removal of 0 bases from V and 9 bases from J, the junction contained 14 bases not matched to a gene. CDR3 bases: TGTGCCAGCAGTTACTCGAGTAGACTAGCGGGAGGTGGGTCGATTGAGCAGTTCTTC. Translation gives CASSYSSRLAGGGSIEQFF.

This clonotype showed up many times. The V gene is TRBV12-3 or TRBV12-4, the J gene TRBJ1-5; weak D call: TRBD1 (6 bases). The CDR3 runs to 15 residues. Trimming cost V 3 bases and J 1 base, with 10 bases left between them. CDR3 coding DNA: TGTGCCAGCAGTTTGGGGGGGCCGAGCAATCAGCCCCAGCATTTT. Translated, it gives CASSLGGPSNQPQHF.

This clonotype was found a few times. V gene TRBV19 combines with J gene TRBJ2-1; the match to TRBD2 covers 12 bases. V gave up 6 bases and J gave up 8 bases; unmatched junction bases: 2. Per germline, CDR1 LNHDA and CDR2 SQIVND (reference sequence). This CDR3 has 13 amino acids. CDR3 sequence: CASRLAGGDEQFF. In DNA form, the CDR3 reads TGTGCCAGTAGACTAGCGGGAGGTGATGAGCAGTTCTTC. Full variable domain (missing parts from reference TRBV19 and TRBJ2-1): DGGITQSPKYLFRKEGQNVTLSCEQNLNHDAMYWYRQDPGQGLRLIYYSQIVNDFQKGDIAEGYSVSREKKESFPLTVTSAQKNPTAFYLCASRLAGGDEQFFGPGTRLTVL.